Listed below are T cell receptor beta chains from one sample, sequenced in a study of cytomegalovirus exposure and HLA in healthy donors. Produced via immunoSEQ multiplex PCR; TCRdb's table is partial and in-frame only. In the table there are about 170,000 clones, approximately 86% of which are singletons. Sequencing was performed on PBMCs. These receptor sequences come from a woman younger than 30 in good health and CMV-seronegative. Both conserved end residues are trimmed from each CDR3. Fields, in order: J gene, V gene, CDR3 protein.

TRBJ2-7 | TRBV27 | ASKPTQYEQY
TRBJ2-7 | TRBV30 | AWAGPQAGRDEQY
TRBJ1-2 | TRBV2 | ASSAGQGAWYGYT
TRBJ2-2 | TRBV18 | ASSPGLSAGGELF
TRBJ2-1 | TRBV6-4 | ASSDSTGGPNEQF
TRBJ2-1 | TRBV27 | ASRVGTSGHNEQF
TRBJ2-3 | TRBV4-3 | ASSQGGTGRDTQY
TRBJ2-7 | TRBV7-3 | ASSLRLAHSSYEQY
TRBJ2-5 | TRBV7-9 | ASSLLSGKETQY
TRBJ2-1 | TRBV7-3 | ASRRGQNEQF
TRBJ1-5 | TRBV12-2 | ASRLGIRARDRTDSNQPQH
TRBJ2-3 | TRBV19 | ASSTSGGASDTQY
TRBJ2-3 | TRBV19 | ASSIARPTSGSVTDTQY
TRBJ1-1 | TRBV30 | AWELQLNTEAF
TRBJ1-4 | TRBV19 | ASSIHHDRRAEKLF
TRBJ2-2 | TRBV27 | ASSWGGGTGELF
TRBJ2-1 | TRBV11-2 | ASSLAAGNNNEQF
TRBJ1-4 | TRBV15 | ATSKRGAEKLF
TRBJ2-1 | TRBV7-2 | ASSPYPEQF
TRBJ2-6 | TRBV4-3 | ASSHEQGSGANVLT
TRBJ1-6 | TRBV6-1 | ASSEGKASPLH
TRBJ2-7 | TRBV13 | ASSSLQGTEIIVGTYEQY
TRBJ2-1 | TRBV27 | ASSPDTSSYNEQF
TRBJ2-7 | TRBV4-3 | ASSQDGSEVYEQY
TRBJ1-4 | TRBV30 | AWSGARQATNEKLF
TRBJ2-2 | TRBV2 | ASTYTSGGTGELF
TRBJ2-3 | TRBV9 | ASSARYSTDTQY
TRBJ2-7 | TRBV4-1 | ASSQVGRDYEQY
TRBJ1-2 | TRBV4-3 | ASSQDLGGAGFDLYT
TRBJ1-1 | TRBV6-5 | ASRNGQGNTEAF